These 2 T cell receptor beta chains share one sample of origin, sequenced in a study of T cell changes during pregnancy in multiple sclerosis. Profiled with immunoSEQ multiplex PCR; TCRdb holds only in-frame clones, not every one. Of approximately 50,000 clones in the sample, approximately 90% are singletons; the top ten hold 0.39%. Sequencing used CD4+ T cells from peripheral blood mononuclear cells, obtained after pregnancy. Receptors originate from a female donor with multiple sclerosis, enrolled in a pregnancy study.

The chain carries TRBV25-1 and TRBJ2-1; 9 bases are shared with TRBD2. J was trimmed by 5 bases and V by 5 bases; bases with no gene match: 4. The CDR3 is 14 amino acids. CDR1 is MGHDK, CDR2 SYGVNS, per germline. This chain's CDR3 is CASSWPSGNNEQFF. As DNA, the CDR3 is TGTGCCAGCAGTTGGCCTAGCGGGAACAATGAGCAGTTCTTC.

The rearrangement links TRBV11-2 to TRBJ2-7; no clear D. The germline gives CDR1 SGHAT, CDR2 FQNNGV. This CDR3 has 12 residues. Trimming shortened V by 3 bases and J by 2 bases, and 5 bases separated the two germline ends. CDR3 sequence (DNA): TGTGCCAGCAGCTTTGGGCCCTACGAGCAGTACTTC. It is translated as CASSFGPYEQYF.